The rows below give T cell receptor beta chains drawn from one sample of a study of T cell changes during pregnancy in multiple sclerosis. Clones were sequenced by immunoSEQ multiplex PCR, and TCRdb holds only the in-frame ones, with some missing. The sample contains tens of thousands of clones, 92% of which appear only once. The specimen was peripheral blood, collected before pregnancy. The source is a female donor with multiple sclerosis, enrolled in a pregnancy study. Both conserved end residues are part of each CDR3. A D gene is named only where the DNA matches it firmly. Size tells how often a clone was seen (once, few, many) or the class of an expanded clone, and some rows leave it out.

v_gene	d_gene	j_gene	abundance	CDR3aa	CDR3nt
TRBV6-5	-	TRBJ2-7	-	CASSFSRSYEQYF	TGTGCCAGCAGTTTCTCCCGGAGTTACGAGCAGTACTTC
TRBV7-9	-	TRBJ2-7	-	CASGALGGYEQYF	TGTGCCAGCGGCGCCCTAGGGGGCTACGAGCAGTACTTC
TRBV19	-	TRBJ1-1	once	CASTPRPTVEAFF	TGTGCCAGTACCCCGCGCCCGACAGTTGAAGCTTTCTTT
TRBV2	TRBD1	TRBJ1-5	-	CASSEVNRDRRSNQPQHF	TGTGCCAGCAGTGAAGTAAACCGGGACAGGAGATCTAATCAGCCCCAGCATTTT
TRBV2	-	TRBJ2-7	once	CASSEGQLRTYEQYF	TGTGCCAGCAGTGAAGGACAGCTGCGAACCTACGAGCAGTACTTC
TRBV9	-	TRBJ2-2	-	CASGGWTGELFF	TGTGCCAGCGGGGGGTGGACCGGGGAGCTGTTTTTT
TRBV11-2	TRBD1	TRBJ1-4	-	CASSSVELGTVPSEEKLFF	TGTGCCAGCAGCTCAGTGGAACTTGGGACAGTACCCTCTGAGGAAAAACTGTTTTTT
TRBV10-1	TRBD1	TRBJ2-7	-	CASSLNRGWEQYF	TGCGCCAGCAGTCTCAACAGGGGCTGGGAGCAGTACTTC
TRBV15	-	TRBJ2-2	-	CATSILGDTTNTGELFF	TGTGCCACCAGTATCTTAGGGGACACAACGAACACCGGGGAGCTGTTTTTT
TRBV15	-	TRBJ1-6	-	CATSRVRVLRNSPLHF	TGTGCCACCAGCAGAGTTCGGGTCCTGCGAAATTCACCCCTCCACTTT
TRBV7-9	TRBD1	TRBJ2-2	-	CASRGQKDKNTGELFF	TGTGCCAGCAGGGGACAGAAAGATAAGAACACCGGGGAGCTGTTTTTT
TRBV5-1	TRBD1	TRBJ1-6	-	CASSTGDGAPLHF	TGCGCCAGCAGCACAGGGGACGGGGCACCCCTCCACTTT
TRBV6-1	TRBD1	TRBJ1-4	-	CASSEPSGGEKLFF	TGTGCCAGCAGTGAACCCTCAGGGGGTGAAAAACTGTTTTTT
TRBV2	-	TRBJ1-1	-	CASRTLNQAFF	TGTGCCAGCAGGACACTGAACCAAGCTTTCTTT
TRBV23-1	-	TRBJ1-4	-	CASSPPANEKLFF	TGCGCCAGCAGCCCACCAGCGAATGAAAAACTGTTTTTT
TRBV19	-	TRBJ1-2	-	CASSLRQDTNYGYTF	TGTGCCAGTAGTCTGAGACAGGACACTAACTATGGCTACACCTTC
TRBV11-2	-	TRBJ1-5	-	CASSSGSQRSQPQHF	TGTGCCAGCAGCTCCGGGTCCCAAAGGAGTCAGCCCCAGCATTTT
TRBV10-1	-	TRBJ1-1	-	CASSETGRLNTEAFF	TGCGCCAGCAGTGAGACAGGAAGGTTGAACACTGAAGCTTTCTTT
TRBV9	-	TRBJ1-2	-	CASSPTGVDGYTF	TGTGCCAGCAGCCCCACGGGGGTTGATGGCTACACCTTC
TRBV6-5	TRBD1	TRBJ1-6	-	CASSYFLDRGESLLHF	TGTGCCAGCAGTTACTTCCTAGACAGGGGCGAGAGTCTCCTCCACTTT
TRBV5-1	-	TRBJ1-1	few	CASSLERIPNTEAFF	TGCGCCAGCAGCTTGGAGCGGATCCCCAACACTGAAGCTTTCTTT
TRBV5-1	TRBD2	TRBJ2-5	-	CASSQGTSGGLWPQETQYF	TGCGCCAGCAGCCAAGGGACTAGCGGGGGTCTATGGCCCCAAGAGACCCAGTACTTC
TRBV9	TRBD2	TRBJ2-2	-	CASSAPTAGGLGTGELFF	TGTGCCAGCAGCGCACCGACCGCGGGGGGGCTAGGTACCGGGGAGCTGTTTTTT
TRBV29-1	TRBD1	TRBJ1-4	-	CSVDPGQGGEKLFF	TGCAGCGTTGACCCGGGACAGGGGGGTGAAAAACTGTTTTTT
TRBV4-1	TRBD2	TRBJ2-3	-	CASSQEKAGGRTQYF	TGCGCCAGCAGCCAAGAGAAGGCGGGGGGGCGAACGCAGTATTTT
TRBV19	TRBD1	TRBJ2-7	-	CASSSHEGQGVYEQYF	TGTGCCAGTAGTTCTCATGAGGGACAGGGGGTATACGAGCAGTACTTC
TRBV15	-	TRBJ2-2	-	CATSSRATGTGELFF	TGTGCCACCAGCAGCCGAGCTACAGGGACCGGGGAGCTGTTTTTT
TRBV16	-	TRBJ1-1	-	CASSHPTREAFF	TGTGCCAGCAGCCACCCGACACGGGAAGCTTTCTTT
TRBV18	TRBD2	TRBJ2-5	-	CASSPTSGEETQYF	TGTGCCAGCTCACCGACTAGCGGGGAAGAGACCCAGTACTTC
TRBV4-1	TRBD1	TRBJ2-3	-	CASSQAWDRSTQYF	TGCGCCAGCAGCCAAGCCTGGGACAGGAGTACGCAGTATTTT
TRBV19	-	TRBJ2-2	-	CASSITSGELFF	TGTGCCAGTAGTATCACCAGCGGGGAGCTGTTTTTT
TRBV6-1	TRBD1	TRBJ1-4	-	CASSAGQVVNEKLFF	TGTGCCAGCAGTGCGGGACAGGTCGTAAATGAAAAACTGTTTTTT
TRBV7-9	-	TRBJ1-2	-	CASRPPDRPGGYTF	TGTGCCAGCAGACCGCCTGACAGGCCGGGGGGCTACACCTTC
TRBV5-5	-	TRBJ2-7	-	CASSILSYEQYF	TGTGCCAGCAGCATCCTCTCCTACGAGCAGTACTTC
TRBV27	TRBD1	TRBJ2-1	few	CASRPTGANEQFF	TGTGCCAGCAGACCTACAGGGGCCAATGAGCAGTTCTTC
TRBV10-3	-	TRBJ1-2	once	CAISGIGGASGYTF	TGTGCCATCAGTGGCATAGGGGGGGCGAGTGGCTACACCTTC
TRBV5-1	TRBD2	TRBJ2-5	-	CASSLRGGRETQYF	TGCGCCAGCAGCTTGCGCGGGGGACGAGAGACCCAGTACTTC
TRBV7-9	TRBD1	TRBJ2-7	-	CASSPRDSHYEQYF	TGTGCCAGCAGCCCCCGGGACAGTCACTACGAGCAGTACTTC
TRBV9	TRBD2	TRBJ2-5	-	CASSVEASGGVQYF	TGTGCCAGCAGCGTAGAAGCTAGCGGGGGGGTTCAGTACTTC
TRBV7-9	TRBD2	TRBJ2-1	-	CASSLVGGWGGDNEQFF	TGTGCCAGCAGCTTAGTGGGAGGTTGGGGGGGGGACAATGAGCAGTTCTTC
TRBV7-9	-	TRBJ1-2	-	CASSLGQNYGYTF	TGTGCCAGCAGCTTAGGTCAGAACTATGGCTACACCTTC
TRBV7-9	-	TRBJ1-2	once	CASSSINRDPNYGYTF	TGTGCCAGCAGCTCAATAAACAGGGATCCTAACTATGGCTACACCTTC
TRBV7-6	-	TRBJ2-7	-	CASSPEGRAYEQYF	TGTGCCAGCAGCCCAGAGGGTAGGGCTTACGAGCAGTACTTC